One and the same sample provided the 28 T cell receptor beta chains below, sequenced in a study of shared clonotypes between healthy human individuals. Libraries were prepared by immunoSEQ multiplex PCR; TCRdb keeps only in-frame clonotypes and omits some of them. The sample lists around 720,000 clones, around four fifths occurring once. The material sequenced was memory CD4+ T cells sorted from blood. Specified subset: CD45RA-negative fraction. Every receptor here comes from a woman aged 25 to 39 in good health.

This chain connects TRBV15 to TRBJ1-2, with D hard to call. V lost 0 bases to trimming and J lost 1 base, with 9 bases between them. Germline V gene data show CDR1 as LNHNV and CDR2 as YYDKDF (reference sequence). The CDR3 covers 15 residues. CDR3 amino acids: CATSRDPNNNYGYTF. The CDR3 DNA is TGTGCCACCAGCAGAGATCCGAATAATAACTATGGCTACACCTTC. Looking up the rest from reference TRBV15 and TRBJ1-2 gives the full variable domain: DAMVIQNPRYQVTQFGKPVTLSCSQTLNHNVMYWYQQKSSQAPKLLFHYYDKDFNNEADTPDNFQSRRPNTSFCFLDIRSPGLGDTAMYLCATSRDPNNNYGYTFGSGTRLTVV.

As regards this clone: The same CDR3 arises from other DNA sequences in this sample as well. The rearrangement links TRBV7-2 to TRBJ1-1, with 8 bases aligning to TRBD1. J gave up 11 bases and V 5 bases, and 7 bases lay outside the gene matches. CDR1 is SGHTA and CDR2 is FQGNSA in the germline V gene. This CDR3 has 12 residues. The CDR3 nucleotides read TGTGCCAGCAGCCTGACAGGGGAAAGGGCTTTCTTT. The encoded protein is CASSLTGERAFF. Full variable domain (rest looked up from reference TRBV7-2 and TRBJ1-1): GAGVSQSPSNKVTEKGKDVELRCDPISGHTALYWYRQSLGQGLEFLIYFQGNSAPDKSGLPSDRFSAERTGGSVSTLTIQRTQQEDSAVYLCASSLTGERAFFGQGTRLTVV.

This clone was counted at least ten times. The sample holds other DNA sequences that translate to the same CDR3. J is TRBJ1-1 and V is TRBV6-5; weak D call: TRBD1 (5 bases). Trimming cost V 5 bases and J 6 bases, with 19 bases left between them. The CDR3 loop spans 15 amino acids. CDR1 MNHEY and CDR2 SVGAGI come from the germline V gene. CDR3: CASSGDSALGAEAFF. DNA of the CDR3: TGTGCCAGCAGTGGTGACAGTGCCCTCGGCGCTGAAGCTTTCTTT.

About this clone itself: Being one base from a much bigger clone, this may be a read error. The chain links TRBV5-4 to TRBJ2-5; the D call may be TRBD1 or TRBD2 (5 bases each). The CDR3 totals 13 residues. CDR1 and CDR2 (germline): SGHNT, YYREEE (reference sequence). V was pared by 0 bases and J by 3 bases, with 6 bases between. The CDR3 protein is CASSLVGEETQYF. For the CDR3, the DNA is TGTGCCAGCAGCTTGGTGGGGGAAGAGACCCAGTACTTC.

The chain employs TRBV28 and TRBJ2-3, with 8 bases fitting TRBD2. The CDR3 runs 15 residues. CDR1 and CDR2 from the germline V gene are MDHEN and SYDVKM. The junction had 8 bases not matched to a gene; V was cut back by 9 bases and J by 0 bases. This chain's CDR3 is CASKTSGLSTDTQYF. CDR3 nucleotides: TGTGCCAGTAAAACTAGCGGTCTTAGCACAGATACGCAGTATTTT.

The rearrangement joins TRBV4-2 to TRBJ1-4; no reliable D call. V was trimmed by 0 bases and J by 8 bases, leaving 10 bases between them. Germline loops: CDR1 LGHNA, CDR2 YNFKEQ. There are 14 residues in the CDR3. CDR3 nucleotide sequence: TGTGCCAGCAGCCAAGACGAACAGCCCGAAAAACTGTTTTTT. Translated: CASSQDEQPEKLFF.

The chain couples TRBV7-9 to TRBJ2-2; D is undetermined. The CDR3 extends over 12 amino acids. V dropped 7 bases and J dropped 5 bases, with 8 bases sitting between them. Germline V gene data show CDR1 as SEHNR and CDR2 as FQNEAQ (reference sequence). Here the CDR3 DNA reads TGTGCCAGCAAAAGTAAGACCGGGGAGCTGTTTTTT. The encoded protein is CASKSKTGELFF.

This rearrangement joins TRBV23-1 to TRBJ1-5; 10 nucleotides line up with TRBD1. TRBV23-1 belongs to the ORF category, with a function that is uncertain. CDR3 size: 14 residues. V lost 4 bases to trimming and J lost 7 bases; unmatched junction nucleotides: 4. The CDR3 DNA reads as TGCGCCAGCAGTCCGGGACAGGGGAAACAGCCCCAGCATTTT. Protein sequence: CASSPGQGKQPQHF.

V usage is TRBV5-1 and J usage is TRBJ2-1; weak D call: TRBD2 (6 bases). CDR3 size: 14 residues. V was cut by 4 bases and J by 1 base, with 9 bases left in between. CDR1 SGHRS and CDR2 YFSETQ come from the germline V gene. CDR3 sequence reads: CASSAAGSYNEQFF. CDR3 in DNA: TGCGCCAGCAGCGCAGCGGGTTCCTACAATGAGCAGTTCTTC. Full variable domain (rest looked up from reference TRBV5-1 and TRBJ2-1): KAGVTQTPRYLIKTRGQQVTLSCSPISGHRSVSWYQQTPGQGLQFLFEYFSETQRNKGNFPGRFSGRQFSNSRSEMNVSTLELGDSALYLCASSAAGSYNEQFFGPGTRLTVL.

The rearrangement links TRBV14 to TRBJ2-1; TRBD2 matches at 10 bases. The CDR3 extends over 15 amino acids. CDR1 and CDR2 (germline): SGHDN, FVKESK. Trimming removed 6 bases from V and 4 bases from J; junction bases left unmatched: 6. The CDR3 DNA sequence: TGTGCCAGCAGTCTTCCGGGACTAGCGTACAATGAGCAGTTCTTC. Amino acids: CASSLPGLAYNEQFF.

This chain links TRBV14 with TRBJ2-5; 8 bases match TRBD1. The CDR3 length is 16 residues. Germline trimming cut 4 bases from V and 2 bases from J; bases unmatched to any gene: 9. The V gene's germline CDR1 is SGHDN and CDR2 FVKESK. In DNA, the CDR3 is TGTGCCAGCAGCCCGACCCGGGACAGGCAGCAAGAGACCCAGTACTTC. Protein product: CASSPTRDRQQETQYF.

This chain links TRBV28 with TRBJ2-1; D not resolved. From germline, CDR1 is MDHEN and CDR2 SYDVKM. The germline V and J ends were trimmed by 5 bases and 4 bases, with 12 bases remaining between them. This CDR3 has 14 residues. The chain's CDR3 is CASSLDVRYNEQFF. The CDR3 DNA reads as TGTGCCAGCAGTCTGGACGTCCGATACAATGAGCAGTTCTTC.

This clone has only a few counts. The rearrangement links TRBV19 to TRBJ1-1, with D unclear. The length of the CDR3 is 14 residues. With 5 bases removed from V and 4 bases from J, the gap between germline ends came to 14 bases. CDR1 and CDR2 from the germline V gene are LNHDA and SQIVND (reference sequence). This chain's CDR3 is CASSARLGGTEAFF. The CDR3 nucleotides are TGTGCCAGTAGTGCCAGACTGGGAGGCACTGAAGCTTTCTTT.

The genes are TRBV5-4 and TRBJ1-5, with a possible D match to TRBD1 (5 bases). The CDR3 spans 15 residues. Trimming took off 0 bases at V and 0 bases at J, with 7 bases between the two ends. The V gene's germline CDR1 is SGHNT and CDR2 YYREEE (reference sequence). CDR3 coding DNA: TGTGCCAGCAGCTTGGGGGGCAGTAGCAATCAGCCCCAGCATTTT. This gives the protein CASSLGGSSNQPQHF.

This clone was picked up a small number of times. The chain recombines TRBV19 with TRBJ1-1; TRBD1 matches at 7 bases. J gave up 11 bases and V 4 bases, and 13 bases lay outside the gene matches. This CDR3 spans 14 amino acids. Germline loops: CDR1 LNHDA, CDR2 SQIVND (reference sequence). The CDR3 coding sequence is TGTGCCAGTAGTACCCAAACAGGGGTGGGAGTCGCTTTCTTT. The encoded protein is CASSTQTGVGVAFF.

The chain couples TRBV18 to TRBJ1-5; 8 bases line up with TRBD1. Germline CDR1 KGHSH, CDR2 LQKENI. This CDR3 region has 15 residues. J lost 5 bases, V lost 6 bases, and 9 bases had no gene match. CDR3 loop: CASSPQGALDQPQHF. In DNA form, the CDR3 reads TGTGCCAGCTCCCCCCAGGGGGCGTTGGATCAGCCCCAGCATTTT.

The rearrangement links TRBV27 to TRBJ1-1; D is ambiguous. V was clipped by 2 bases and J by 3 bases, with 10 bases between them. The CDR3 is 14 amino acids. CDR1 and CDR2 (germline): MNHEY, SMNVEV (reference sequence). CDR3 residues: CASSLRAAYTEAFF. CDR3 sequence (DNA): TGTGCCAGCAGTTTAAGGGCAGCCTACACTGAAGCTTTCTTT.

The DNA of the CDR3 is TGTGCCAGCCTCACAAGGGGGGGCCGCACTGAAGCTTTCTTT. Amino acids: CASLTRGGRTEAFF. The chain uses TRBV28 and TRBJ1-1; D might be TRBD1 (6 bases). Trimming stripped 8 bases from V and 4 bases from J, with 17 bases between. Looked up from germline, CDR1 is MDHEN and CDR2 is SYDVKM. The CDR3 extends over 14 amino acids.

This clone showed up just once. The genes are TRBV18 and TRBJ2-7; D unresolved. The V gene lost 4 bases and the J gene lost 0 bases, with 7 bases spanning the gap. CDR3 length: 13 residues. Germline V CDR1 and CDR2: KGHSH, LQKENI. This chain's CDR3 is CASSHAVSYEQYF. DNA of the CDR3: TGTGCCAGCTCACACGCGGTCTCCTACGAGCAGTACTTC. The full variable domain, rest sourced from reference TRBV18 and TRBJ2-7, is NAGVMQNPRHLVRRRGQEARLRCSPMKGHSHVYWYRQLPEEGLKFMVYLQKENIIDESGMPKERFSAEFPKEGPSILRIQQVVRGDSAAYFCASSHAVSYEQYFGPGTRLTVT.

CDR3 sequence reads: CAWTKATNEKLFF. The DNA for the CDR3 is TGTGCCTGGACTAAAGCAACTAATGAAAAACTGTTTTTT. The chain is built from TRBV30 and TRBJ1-4; D is uncertain. Per the germline V gene, CDR1 is GTSNPN and CDR2 is SVGIG (reference sequence). The CDR3 loop spans 13 amino acids. Trimming took off 4 bases at V and 0 bases at J, with 6 bases between the two ends.

The chain combines TRBV28 with TRBJ1-2; 8 nucleotides match TRBD1. Germline V CDR1 and CDR2: MDHEN, SYDVKM. This CDR3 spans 14 amino acids. Germline trimming cut 6 bases from V and 4 bases from J; bases unmatched to any gene: 7. CDR3 amino acids: CASSQDRDLYGYTF. The CDR3 region has the DNA TGTGCCAGCAGCCAGGACAGGGACCTCTATGGCTACACCTTC.

This chain joins TRBV27 and TRBJ2-1; D could derive from TRBD1 or TRBD2 (5 bases each). The CDR3 is 15 amino acids. Germline V gene sequence: CDR1 MNHEY, CDR2 SMNVEV (reference sequence). Trimming pared 4 bases from V and 0 bases from J, leaving 10 bases between. This chain's CDR3 is CASSWGPPSYNEQFF. As DNA, the CDR3 is TGTGCCAGCAGTTGGGGACCACCCTCCTACAATGAGCAGTTCTTC.

This clone has a handful of counts. This rearrangement joins TRBV5-1 to TRBJ1-1; D perhaps matches TRBD1 (6 bases). CDR1 and CDR2 (germline): SGHRS, YFSETQ. The length of the CDR3 is 14 residues. V lost 6 bases, J lost 1 base, and 13 bases lay in between. DNA of the CDR3: TGCGCCAGCACTAAGACAGGAACGAACACTGAAGCTTTCTTT. Encoded protein: CASTKTGTNTEAFF.

The CDR3 sequence: CASSLAVGQSVNQPQHF. DNA of the CDR3: TGTGCCAGCAGCTTAGCGGTGGGACAGAGTGTCAATCAGCCCCAGCATTTT. This chain uses TRBV7-9 with TRBJ1-5; 7 bases agree with TRBD1. Unmatched junction bases numbered 8, after V lost 0 bases and J lost 3 bases. The germline V gene has CDR1 SEHNR and CDR2 FQNEAQ (reference sequence). The CDR3 runs 17 residues.

V gene TRBV7-2 combines with J gene TRBJ2-3; D may be TRBD1 (8 bases). The V gene lost 5 bases and the J gene lost 7 bases, with 19 bases spanning the gap. Germline V gene sequence: CDR1 SGHTA, CDR2 FQGNSA. The CDR3 sequence is 15 residues long. CDR3 coding DNA: TGTGCCAGCAGCATCTCGCGACAGGGGACTAATACGCAGTATTTT. Protein sequence: CASSISRQGTNTQYF. The complete variable domain, with remaining parts taken from reference TRBV7-2 and TRBJ2-3, reads GAGVSQSPSNKVTEKGKDVELRCDPISGHTALYWYRQSLGQGLEFLIYFQGNSAPDKSGLPSDRFSAERTGGSVSTLTIQRTQQEDSAVYLCASSISRQGTNTQYFGPGTRLTVL.

The genes are TRBV28 and TRBJ1-5; 8 bases fit TRBD1. Trimming at V came to 6 bases and at J to 2 bases, leaving 15 bases not matched to a gene. The CDR3 length is 18 residues. The germline V gene encodes CDR1 MDHEN and CDR2 SYDVKM. CDR3 region: CASSTQISGTGGNQPQHF. The CDR3 DNA reads TGTGCCAGCAGCACGCAAATCTCCGGGACAGGAGGCAATCAGCCCCAGCATTTT.

The chain recombines TRBV27 with TRBJ2-3; no reliable D call. Trimming removed 4 bases at V and 8 bases at J, with 19 bases between. The CDR3 sequence is 15 residues long. In germline, CDR1 is MNHEY, CDR2 SMNVEV (reference sequence). The CDR3 sequence: CASSYRLTGLGTQYF. The CDR3 DNA is TGTGCCAGCAGTTACCGATTGACGGGTTTGGGTACGCAGTATTTT.

This chain connects TRBV2 to TRBJ2-1; 7 bases line up with TRBD1. Germline loops: CDR1 SNHLY, CDR2 FYNNEI. The length of the CDR3 is 14 residues. V was pared by 6 bases and J by 8 bases, with 10 bases of the junction left unmatched. Here the CDR3 reads CASRLRQGLDEQFF. CDR3 sequence (DNA): TGTGCCAGCAGACTAAGACAGGGTTTGGATGAGCAGTTCTTC.